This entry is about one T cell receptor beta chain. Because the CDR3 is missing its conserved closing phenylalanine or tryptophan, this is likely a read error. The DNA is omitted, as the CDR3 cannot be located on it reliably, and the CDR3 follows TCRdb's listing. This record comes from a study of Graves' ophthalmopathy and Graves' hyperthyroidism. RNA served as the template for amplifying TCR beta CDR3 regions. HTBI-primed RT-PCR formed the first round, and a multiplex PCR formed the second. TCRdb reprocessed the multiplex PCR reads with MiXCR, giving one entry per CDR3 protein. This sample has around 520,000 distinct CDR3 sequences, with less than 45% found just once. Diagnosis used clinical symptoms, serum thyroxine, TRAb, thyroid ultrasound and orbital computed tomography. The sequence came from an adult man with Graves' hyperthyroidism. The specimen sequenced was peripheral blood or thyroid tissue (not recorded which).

CDR3 sequence reads: CATSRDRQGR. J is TRBJ2-7 and V is TRBV15; the table names TRBD1, a call not compared with the DNA. The CDR3 sequence runs 10 residues, both termini included. Germline CDR1 reads LNHNV; CDR2 reads YYDKDF (reference sequence).